These 13 T cell receptor beta chains came from one sample sequenced in a study of blood T cell repertoires in COVID-19. Sequencing used immunoSEQ multiplex PCR; TCRdb keeps in-frame clones, though not all of them. In the table there are roughly 260,000 clones, around four fifths of which are singletons. The sequenced material came from peripheral blood. The receptors were sampled from a woman aged 70-85 years with acute or convalescent COVID-19.

J is TRBJ1-3 and V is TRBV12-3 or TRBV12-4; D gene unclear. V gave up 2 bases and J gave up 3 bases, with 2 bases separating them. The CDR3 is made up of 12 amino acids. Written as DNA, the CDR3 is TGTGCCAGCAGTTTATATGGAAACACCATATATTTT. Protein sequence: CASSLYGNTIYF.

The CDR3 coding sequence is TGTGCCAGCAGCCCACGGACTAGCCCCTTTGTGGATGAGCAGTTCTTC. As protein: CASSPRTSPFVDEQFF. This chain connects TRBV3-1 (or the pseudogene TRBV3-2) to TRBJ2-1; 8 nucleotides align to TRBD2. Germline-derived CDR1 and CDR2 are LGHDT and YNNKEL (reference sequence). Trimming cost V 4 bases and J 8 bases; bases outside gene matches: 13. There are 16 residues in the CDR3.

This clone has only one observation. The chain is built from TRBV24-1 and TRBJ2-3, with 8 positions matching TRBD1. V was pared by 3 bases and J by 4 bases, with 14 bases of the junction left unmatched. CDR3 length: 18 amino acids. Germline V gene data show CDR1 as KGHDR and CDR2 as SFDVKD. In DNA, the CDR3 is TGTGCCACCAGTGATCCAACACCCGGACAGGGAGGCCCAGATACGCAGTATTTT. It translates to CATSDPTPGQGGPDTQYF.

The chain joins TRBV30 to TRBJ1-4; D not certain. The CDR3 spans 14 residues. Germline-derived CDR1 and CDR2 are GTSNPN and SVGIG (reference sequence). Trimming took off 2 bases at V and 4 bases at J, with 11 bases between the two ends. The CDR3 here is CAWSQPGNNEKLFF. CDR3 nucleotides: TGTGCCTGGAGTCAGCCGGGGAATAATGAAAAACTGTTTTTT.

The chain recombines TRBV19 with TRBJ1-2; D is ambiguous. CDR1 is LNHDA and CDR2 is SQIVND in the germline V gene (reference sequence). Trimming shortened V by 3 bases and J by 0 bases, and 8 bases separated the two germline ends. The CDR3 runs to 14 residues. Written as DNA, the CDR3 is TGTGCCAGTAGTATGCGAGGAACTAACTATGGCTACACCTTC. It yields the protein CASSMRGTNYGYTF.

V usage is TRBV25-1 and J usage is TRBJ1-4; a possible D gene is TRBD1 (5 bases). CDR1 is MGHDK, CDR2 SYGVNS, per germline. The germline V and J ends were trimmed by 4 bases and 5 bases, with 14 bases remaining between them. The length of the CDR3 is 15 residues. CDR3 region: CASSGGGLTNEKLFF. The CDR3 bases are TGTGCCAGCAGTGGGGGGGGACTGACAAATGAAAAACTGTTTTTT.

The chain links TRBV5-1 to TRBJ1-2, with TRBD1 matching over 7 bases. This CDR3 comprises 14 residues. V lost 6 bases and J lost 5; bases outside the gene matches: 10. Germline CDR1 SGHRS, CDR2 YFSETQ. CDR3 residues: CASTLDRLGYGYTF. Here the CDR3 DNA reads TGCGCCAGCACCCTGGACAGGTTAGGGTATGGCTACACCTTC.

V usage is TRBV7-2 and J usage is TRBJ1-5, with 9 bases that match TRBD1. The germline V gene has CDR1 SGHTA and CDR2 FQGNSA. The length of the CDR3 is 15 residues. V gave up 5 bases and J gave up 6 bases; unmatched junction bases: 8. This chain's CDR3 is CASSQLQGARQPQHF. The CDR3 region has the DNA TGTGCCAGCAGCCAGCTACAGGGGGCGCGTCAGCCCCAGCATTTT.

The chain recombines TRBV6-5 with TRBJ2-1; 9 positions agree with TRBD2. The CDR3 consists of 15 residues. Trimming took 0 bases from V and 4 from J; bases not matched to a gene: 1. Germline V CDR1 and CDR2: MNHEY, SVGAGI. CDR3 residues: CASSYSRGGYNEQFF. In DNA form, the CDR3 reads TGTGCCAGCAGTTACTCGCGGGGGGGGTACAATGAGCAGTTCTTC.

The rearrangement uses TRBV4-2 and TRBJ2-3; weak D call: TRBD2 (5 bases). CDR1 and CDR2 from the germline V gene are LGHNA and YNFKEQ. The CDR3 is 16 amino acids. The germline V and J ends were trimmed by 3 bases and 4 bases, with 17 bases remaining between them. This chain's CDR3 is CASSQAGRRDSDTQYF. CDR3 sequence (DNA): TGTGCCAGCAGCCAGGCGGGCAGGCGAGATTCAGATACGCAGTATTTT.

This clone has only one observation. The chain has TRBV3-1 (or the pseudogene TRBV3-2) and TRBJ1-3; the match to TRBD1 covers 9 bases. Germline CDR1 is LGHDT and CDR2 is YNNKEL (reference sequence). V lost 4 bases to trimming and J lost 0 bases; unmatched junction nucleotides: 7. CDR3 length: 17 residues. The CDR3 nucleotides are TGTGCCAGCAGCCCGGACAGGGGTACCTCCTCTGGAAACACCATATATTTT. Its translation is CASSPDRGTSSGNTIYF.

The chain uses TRBV5-4 and TRBJ2-3, with D tentatively TRBD2 (6 bases). The V gene's germline CDR1 is SGHNT and CDR2 YYREEE (reference sequence). The V end lost 0 bases, the J end lost 3 bases, and 14 bases lay between the germline ends. The CDR3 is 16 amino acids. The CDR3 DNA reads TGTGCCAGCAGCTTGGCGGGGCGGGGAAGGACAGATACGCAGTATTTT. Amino acid sequence: CASSLAGRGRTDTQYF. Full variable domain (remainder filled in from reference TRBV5-4 and TRBJ2-3): ETGVTQSPTHLIKTRGQQVTLRCSSQSGHNTVSWYQQALGQGPQFIFQYYREEENGRGNFPPRFSGLQFPNYSSELNVNALELDDSALYLCASSLAGRGRTDTQYFGPGTRLTVL.

V usage is TRBV4-2 and J usage is TRBJ2-5; D perhaps matches TRBD1 (6 bases). The CDR3 totals 17 residues. V shed 6 bases and J shed 0 bases, with 20 bases lying between them. Germline loops: CDR1 LGHNA, CDR2 YNFKEQ. CDR3 in amino acids: CASSPRGSGPDQETQYF. CDR3 DNA sequence: TGTGCCAGCAGTCCTAGGGGGTCGGGACCGGACCAAGAGACCCAGTACTTC.